This T cell receptor (beta chain) was sequenced in a study of T-cell reconstitution after alpha-beta-depleted transplantation in children. Study findings and constraints: The origin of high day-60 TCRbeta diversity in some patients lay in surviving recipient T cells and thymic progenitors.

Preparation of the TCRbeta library was carried out with unique molecular identifiers. A single record per CDR3 protein comes from TCRdb applying MiXCR to the PCR reads. The sample contains under 850,000 distinct CDR3 sequences, 10% to 15% of which appear only once. Germline V gives CDR1 MGHDK, CDR2 SYGVNS. There are 14 residues in the CDR3. About this clonotype: Its antigen is unknown. A junction end diverges from the germline sequence, so it may reflect a read error.

The material was PBMCs, obtained before TCRalphabeta/CD19-depleted stem cell transplant. The rearrangement uses TRBV25-1 and TRBJ1-5; D remains ambiguous. This TCR derives from a girl under 10 years old with congenital amegakaryocytic thrombocytopenia, due to receive a stem cell transplant. The CDR3 is CASSELLRDQPLHF. DNA for the CDR3: TGTGCCAGCAGTGAACTCCTTCGGGATCAGCCCCTGCATTTT.